This T cell receptor (beta chain) was found in a study of blood T cell repertoires in COVID-19 (dated by TCRdb to the early 2020s). The study in broad terms: Samples from collaborators originated in the United States, Italy and Spain and spanned both the acute and convalescent phases of COVID-19. The samples were drawn from two sources: the first 160 participants of the ongoing ImmuneRACE study, and 1,200 or so subjects contributed by 6 global collaborators. The repertoires were made available in a free public database intended to serve as a resource for research on the immune response to SARS-CoV-2. The prospective study material was composed of cDNA or gDNA derived from T cells, B-cell-depleted T cells, or PBMCs. The sample metadata nearly always contained a de-identified subject ID, COVID-19 status, age in years and sex. Deeply sampled blood TCRbeta repertoires from subjects exposed to, actively infected with, or recovered from COVID-19 were included in the dataset. Where available, HLA class I and class II types were taken from metadata supplied by the sample provider and were not determined by assay-based typing.

TCRbeta CDR3 regions were amplified from genomic DNA by means of the immunoSEQ Assay, a bias-controlled multiplex PCR. As for the authors' bioinformatics: Within the assay, amplification of reference gene primers was used to estimate how many nucleated cells each sample contained. To quantify the absolute abundance of each unique TCRbeta CDR3 rearrangement, sequence reads were collapsed and filtered. For each sample, productive Simpson clonality was calculated as the square root of Simpson's diversity index across productive rearrangements. TCRdb mirrors the immuneACCESS table, restricted to in-frame sequences. Some clones are absent from its copies; in checked studies, under half trace to an unresolved V gene, and the reason for the others is unknown. The DNA gave D and trimming, while V, J and clone size come from that table. The sample table contains 78,000 or so clones; only one count was recorded for roughly four fifths of them. The top ten clones comprise approximately 6% of the sample.

The collaborating institutions used their own protocols to collect whole blood in K2EDTA tubes. For TCRbeta analysis, collaborators shipped samples as frozen whole blood, isolated PBMCs, or DNA extracted from either of those sample types. CDR1 is given as SEHNR and CDR2 as FQNEAQ, both from the germline V gene (reference sequence). Reading from cysteine to phenylalanine, the CDR3 counts 17 amino acids. Only the CDR3 part of the read is kept: 51 bases, read in frame from the first base. For this chain, trimming is 4 bases at the V end and 3 bases at the J end, and the number of junction bases without a gene match is 12. A note on this clone: Its antigen is unknown. No qualities accompany the bases; no much larger clone lies one base away.

Points the paper makes about the study in general: The amount of clinical and demographic metadata varied by source and participant and was provided uncurated.

What was sequenced was peripheral blood. This TCR derives from a woman aged 55-70 years with acute or convalescent COVID-19. The rearrangement combines TRBV7-9 with TRBJ2-1; TRBD2 matches 7 bases in the middle. The sequenced DNA: TGTGCCAGCAGCTCCCTCCCCCTAGCGGTTGGCTACAATGAGCAGTTCTTC. Translation gives CASSSLPLAVGYNEQFF.